Shown below are 10 T cell receptor beta chains from a single sample sequenced in a study of blood T cell repertoires in COVID-19. Data came from immunoSEQ multiplex PCR; TCRdb stores just in-frame clones and leaves some out. The sample yields 68,000 or so clones, approximately 88% seen once. The sequenced material came from peripheral blood. The receptors shown here come from a woman between 70 and 85 years old with acute or convalescent COVID-19.

The genes are TRBV4-2 and TRBJ1-6; no definite D call. The V gene lost 1 base and the J gene lost 14 bases, with 9 bases spanning the gap. The CDR3 is 12 amino acids. Germline V gene sequence: CDR1 LGHNA, CDR2 YNFKEQ. CDR3 sequence reads: CASSQVGYALHF. In nucleotides, the CDR3 is TGTGCCAGCAGCCAAGTCGGTTACGCCCTCCACTTT.

V gene TRBV27 combines with J gene TRBJ2-2, with D uncertain. The CDR3 totals 15 residues. Trimming removed 2 bases from V and 4 bases from J, with 11 bases in between. In germline, CDR1 is MNHEY, CDR2 SMNVEV (reference sequence). CDR3 protein: CASSLVRSLTGELFF. The CDR3 nucleotides read TGTGCCAGCAGTTTAGTGAGATCTCTCACCGGGGAGCTGTTTTTT.

This clone was seen more than once but under ten times. V and J are TRBV3-1 (or the pseudogene TRBV3-2) and TRBJ2-7; D uncertain. The CDR3 has 12 amino acids. Germline V gene lookup returns CDR1 LGHDT and CDR2 YNNKEL (reference sequence). The V gene lost 2 bases and the J gene lost 4 bases, with 6 bases spanning the gap. The DNA of the CDR3 is TGTGCCAGCAGCCAACGCAGGTACGAGCAGTACTTC. It yields the protein CASSQRRYEQYF.

CDR3 bases: TGTGCCAGCATTGGGACATCTGGAAACACCATATATTTT. It encodes CASIGTSGNTIYF. The chain employs TRBV12-3 or TRBV12-4 and TRBJ1-3; D perhaps matches TRBD1 (6 bases). V was shortened by 7 bases and J by 1 base, with 8 bases between the two germline ends. The CDR3 has 13 amino acids.

This chain's CDR3 is CATRGGMSNQPQHF. DNA for the CDR3: TGTGCCACCCGGGGAGGGATGAGCAATCAGCCCCAGCATTTT. V usage is TRBV10-3 and J usage is TRBJ1-5; D is uncertain. The CDR3 extends over 14 amino acids. CDR1 and CDR2 from the germline V gene are ENHRY and SYGVKD. The V gene lost 10 bases and the J gene lost 1 base, with 14 bases spanning the gap.

V is TRBV28 and J is TRBJ1-1, with no clear D. The length of the CDR3 is 14 residues. CDR1 and CDR2 (germline): MDHEN, SYDVKM. The V end was cut by 7 bases, the J end by 2 bases, with 14 bases between. The CDR3 loop reads CASTPPPGNTEAFF. CDR3 sequence (DNA): TGTGCCAGCACCCCTCCCCCGGGAAACACTGAAGCTTTCTTT.

The chain uses TRBV5-6 and TRBJ1-2; D may be TRBD1 (5 bases). The CDR3 is 15 amino acids. Trimming removed 3 bases from V and 6 bases from J, with 18 bases in between. Germline CDR1 SGHDT, CDR2 YYEEEE. CDR3 sequence reads: CASSWGTLSMDGYTF. CDR3 nucleotide sequence: TGTGCCAGCAGCTGGGGGACTCTTAGTATGGATGGCTACACCTTC.

The chain recombines TRBV4-1 with TRBJ1-5; D is ambiguous. This CDR3 is built from 14 residues. V was clipped by 0 bases and J by 3 bases, with 6 bases between them. The germline CDR1 and CDR2 sequences are MGHRA and YSYEKL. This CDR3 is CASSQEKLNQPQHF. The CDR3 coding sequence is TGCGCCAGCAGCCAAGAAAAGCTCAATCAGCCCCAGCATTTT.

This clone was observed a single time. Written as DNA, the CDR3 is TGCAGCGTTAAGGACAGAGACTACGAGCAGTACTTC. It is translated as CSVKDRDYEQYF. This chain links TRBV29-1 with TRBJ2-7; D perhaps matches TRBD1 (6 bases). The CDR3 spans 12 residues. Trimming stripped 5 bases from V and 3 bases from J, with 11 bases between. CDR1 SQVTM and CDR2 ANQGSEA come from the germline V gene.

The chain couples TRBV3-1 (or the pseudogene TRBV3-2) to TRBJ1-1; D uncertain. Trimming pared 4 bases from V and 0 bases from J, leaving 12 bases between. Germline CDR1 reads LGHDT; CDR2 reads YNNKEL (reference sequence). This CDR3 comprises 15 residues. For the CDR3, the DNA is TGTGCCAGCAGCCCCGGGAGTCGGATGAACACTGAAGCTTTCTTT. Translating gives CASSPGSRMNTEAFF.